The rows below give T cell receptor beta chains drawn from one sample of a study of shared clonotypes between healthy human individuals. Repertoires were generated with immunoSEQ multiplex PCR, while TCRdb's copy carries only in-frame clones and drops some. The profile shows 950,000 to 1,100,000 clones, approximately 76% of them singletons. Sequencing was done on a sample of memory CD4+ T cells sorted from blood. The receptors were sampled from a man aged 18 to 30 in good health. Both conserved end residues are part of each CDR3. The D gene is left open where the match is weak. Clone size is not always given. Where it is, it says once, few, many or a class for expanded clones.

V	size	J	D	CDR3	DNA
TRBV5-6	-	TRBJ1-1	-	CASSFGDWGRRNTEAFF	TGTGCCAGCAGCTTCGGAGACTGGGGGCGGAGGAACACTGAAGCTTTCTTT
TRBV18	-	TRBJ2-2	-	CASSPATGELFF	TGTGCCAGCTCACCAGCCACCGGGGAGCTGTTTTTT
TRBV9	-	TRBJ2-3	-	CASSVGEREPHSTDTQYF	TGTGCCAGCAGCGTAGGGGAACGGGAACCCCATAGCACAGATACGCAGTATTTT
TRBV7-2	-	TRBJ2-7	-	CASSLGWTLEQYF	TGTGCCAGCAGCTTAGGGTGGACTCTCGAGCAGTACTTC
TRBV18	once	TRBJ1-5	-	CASSGGGSNQPQHF	TGTGCCAGCAGTGGCGGGGGCTCCAATCAGCCCCAGCATTTT
TRBV4-1	-	TRBJ2-7	TRBD2	CASSLSGSVTYEQYF	TGCGCCAGCAGCCTTAGCGGGTCAGTCACCTACGAGCAGTACTTC
TRBV27	-	TRBJ2-7	-	CASSGGTSYEQYF	TGTGCCAGCAGTGGCGGGACGTCCTACGAGCAGTACTTC
TRBV11-2	-	TRBJ2-7	-	CASSLDTSSEQYF	TGTGCCAGCAGCTTAGATACTAGTTCCGAGCAGTACTTC
TRBV28	-	TRBJ1-5	-	CASSLRTDSTPQHF	TGTGCCAGCAGTTTAAGAACAGATAGCACGCCCCAGCATTTT
TRBV2	-	TRBJ2-7	-	CASSPQGGTYEQYF	TGTGCCAGCAGCCCTCAGGGGGGCACCTACGAGCAGTACTTC
TRBV11-2	-	TRBJ2-5	-	CASSFLGDWGSGTQYF	TGTGCCAGCAGCTTCCTCGGGGACTGGGGCTCGGGGACCCAGTACTTC
TRBV5-6	once	TRBJ2-7	TRBD1	CASRSDRGVYEQYF	TGTGCCAGCAGGTCGGACAGGGGGGTCTACGAGCAGTACTTC
TRBV27	once	TRBJ1-2	-	CASGGKGGYTF	TGTGCCAGCGGAGGGAAGGGTGGCTACACCTTC
TRBV30	few	TRBJ1-1	-	CAWSPGRQGNTEAFF	TGTGCCTGGAGCCCTGGAAGGCAGGGGAACACTGAAGCTTTCTTT
TRBV5-1	-	TRBJ2-7	-	CASSLESGANEQYF	TGCGCCAGCAGCTTGGAGTCGGGGGCCAACGAGCAGTACTTC
TRBV2	many	TRBJ2-2	-	CASSESGGGTGELFF	TGTGCCAGCAGTGAATCTGGAGGGGGGACCGGGGAGCTGTTTTTT
TRBV23-1	few	TRBJ2-7	TRBD1	CASSQSGQGALEQYF	TGCGCCAGCAGTCAATCGGGTCAGGGGGCCCTCGAGCAGTACTTC
TRBV15	-	TRBJ2-3	TRBD2	CATSTRSGRGTDTQYF	TGTGCCACCAGCACCCGGAGCGGGAGGGGCACAGATACGCAGTATTTT
TRBV14	-	TRBJ1-5	TRBD1	CASSQGDRRDQPQHF	TGTGCCAGCAGCCAAGGGGACAGGAGGGATCAGCCCCAGCATTTT
TRBV4-1	-	TRBJ2-5	TRBD2	CASSLLAGALPQETQYF	TGCGCCAGCAGCCTTCTAGCGGGGGCCCTACCACAAGAGACCCAGTACTTC
TRBV4-3	few	TRBJ1-5	-	CASSPQGNSNQPQHF	TGCGCCAGCAGCCCACAGGGCAATAGCAATCAGCCCCAGCATTTT
TRBV28	-	TRBJ1-1	-	CASRSTGDNTEAFF	TGTGCCAGCAGGTCGACAGGCGACAACACTGAAGCTTTCTTT
TRBV5-4	-	TRBJ2-1	-	CAHVLGGPGGNEQFF	TGTGCCCACGTATTGGGGGGGCCTGGGGGAAATGAGCAGTTCTTC
TRBV11-2	few	TRBJ1-2	-	CASSLGWGATF	TGTGCCAGCAGCTTAGGCTGGGGGGCCACCTTC
TRBV7-2	few	TRBJ2-5	-	CASSLFSREQYF	TGTGCCAGCAGCTTATTCAGTCGGGAGCAGTACTTC
TRBV6-6	-	TRBJ1-1	-	CASSSYGGTVNTEAFF	TGTGCCAGCAGTTCTTACGGGGGAACAGTGAACACTGAAGCTTTCTTT
TRBV2	-	TRBJ2-7	-	CASSTGSYEQYF	TGTGCCAGCAGTACCGGGAGCTACGAGCAGTACTTC
TRBV6-1	many	TRBJ1-6	-	CASSAIMDSKKGF	TGTGCCAGCAGTGCTATCATGGACTCGAAGAAAGGGTTT
TRBV6-1	-	TRBJ1-2	-	CASTLGSNYGYTF	TGTGCCAGCACCCTAGGCAGCAACTATGGCTACACCTTC
TRBV30	-	TRBJ1-2	-	CAWGPYYGLLEGTYGYTF	TGTGCCTGGGGTCCTTACTACGGACTTTTGGAGGGTACCTATGGCTACACCTTC